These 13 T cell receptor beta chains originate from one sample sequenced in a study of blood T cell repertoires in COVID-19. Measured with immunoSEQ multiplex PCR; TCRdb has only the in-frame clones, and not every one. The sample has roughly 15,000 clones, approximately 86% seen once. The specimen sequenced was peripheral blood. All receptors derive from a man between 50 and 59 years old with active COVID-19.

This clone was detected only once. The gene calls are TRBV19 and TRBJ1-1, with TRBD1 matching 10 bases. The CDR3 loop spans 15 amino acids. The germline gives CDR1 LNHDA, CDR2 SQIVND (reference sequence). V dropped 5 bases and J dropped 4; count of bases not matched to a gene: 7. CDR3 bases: TGTGCCAGTAGTTTGACAGGGGGCGCAGGCACTGAAGCTTTCTTT. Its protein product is CASSLTGGAGTEAFF.

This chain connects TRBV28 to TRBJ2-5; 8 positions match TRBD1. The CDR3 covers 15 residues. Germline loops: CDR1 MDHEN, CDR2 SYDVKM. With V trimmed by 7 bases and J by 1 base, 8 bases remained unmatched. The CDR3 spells CASNILRGPQETQYF. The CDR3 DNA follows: TGTGCCAGCAACATCCTCAGGGGGCCCCAAGAGACCCAGTACTTC.

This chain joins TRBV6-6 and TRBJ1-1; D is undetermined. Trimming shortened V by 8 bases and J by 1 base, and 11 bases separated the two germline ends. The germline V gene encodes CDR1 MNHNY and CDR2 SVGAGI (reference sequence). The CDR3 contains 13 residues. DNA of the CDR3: TGTGCCAGCCCCCTTAAAAAGAACACTGAAGCTTTCTTT. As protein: CASPLKKNTEAFF.

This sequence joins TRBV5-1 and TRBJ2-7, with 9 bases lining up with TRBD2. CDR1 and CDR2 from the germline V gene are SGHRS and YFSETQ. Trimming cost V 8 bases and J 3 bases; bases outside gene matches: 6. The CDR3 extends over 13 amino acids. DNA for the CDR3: TGCGCCAGTTCGACTAGCGGAGACTACGAGCAGTACTTC. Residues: CASSTSGDYEQYF.

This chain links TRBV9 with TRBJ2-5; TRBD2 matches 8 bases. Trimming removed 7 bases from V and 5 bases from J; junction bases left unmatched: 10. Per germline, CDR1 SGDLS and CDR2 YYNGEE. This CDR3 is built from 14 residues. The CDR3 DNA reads TGTGCCAGCGGATCACTAGCGGACGGGGAGACCCAGTACTTC. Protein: CASGSLADGETQYF.

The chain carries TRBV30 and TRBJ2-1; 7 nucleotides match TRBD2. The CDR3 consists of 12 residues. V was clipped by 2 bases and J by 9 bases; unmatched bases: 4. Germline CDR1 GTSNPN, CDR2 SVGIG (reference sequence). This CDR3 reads CAWSPTSSEQFF. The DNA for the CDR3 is TGTGCCTGGAGTCCGACTAGCAGTGAGCAGTTCTTC.

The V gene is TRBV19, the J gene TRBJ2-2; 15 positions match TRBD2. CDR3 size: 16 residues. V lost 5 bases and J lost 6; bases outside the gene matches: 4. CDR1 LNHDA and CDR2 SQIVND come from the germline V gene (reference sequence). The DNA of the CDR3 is TGTGCCAGTAGTCCAAGGACTAGCGGGAGGGCCGGGGAGCTGTTTTTT. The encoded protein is CASSPRTSGRAGELFF.

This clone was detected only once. CDR3 coding DNA: TGTGCCTGGAGTGTATCGTTGAGTTCCTACGAGCAGTACTTC. It translates to CAWSVSLSSYEQYF. The chain links TRBV30 to TRBJ2-7; no reliable D call. V lost 0 bases to trimming and J lost 1 base, with 10 bases between them. The CDR3 contains 14 residues. Germline V lookup: CDR1 GTSNPN, CDR2 SVGIG (reference sequence).

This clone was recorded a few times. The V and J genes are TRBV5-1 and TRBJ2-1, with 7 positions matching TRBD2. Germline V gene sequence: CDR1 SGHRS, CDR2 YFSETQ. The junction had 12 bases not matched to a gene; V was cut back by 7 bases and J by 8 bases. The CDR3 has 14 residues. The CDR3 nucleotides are TGCGCCAGCGGGAGGGTTGATGTGACCGATGAGCAGTTCTTC. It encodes CASGRVDVTDEQFF.

This chain's CDR3 is CASRGAGVEKLFF. The DNA of the CDR3 is TGTGCCAGCAGGGGTGCAGGGGTTGAAAAACTGTTTTTT. The rearrangement joins TRBV12-3 or TRBV12-4 to TRBJ1-4; possibly TRBD1 for D (6 bases). The CDR3 is 13 amino acids. The germline V and J ends were trimmed by 6 bases and 7 bases, with 12 bases remaining between them.

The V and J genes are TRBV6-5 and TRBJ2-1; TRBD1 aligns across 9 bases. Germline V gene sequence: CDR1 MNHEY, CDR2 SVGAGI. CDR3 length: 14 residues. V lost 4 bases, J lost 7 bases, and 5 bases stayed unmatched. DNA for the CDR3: TGTGCCAGCAGTTCCGGACAGGGGAGGAATGAGCAGTTCTTC. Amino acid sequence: CASSSGQGRNEQFF.

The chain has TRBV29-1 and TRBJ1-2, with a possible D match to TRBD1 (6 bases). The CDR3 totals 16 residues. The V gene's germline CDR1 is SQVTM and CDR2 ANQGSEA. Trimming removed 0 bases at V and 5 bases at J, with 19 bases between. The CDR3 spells CSVEDKDRPVGYGYTF. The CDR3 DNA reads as TGCAGCGTTGAAGATAAGGACAGACCAGTAGGATATGGCTACACCTTC.

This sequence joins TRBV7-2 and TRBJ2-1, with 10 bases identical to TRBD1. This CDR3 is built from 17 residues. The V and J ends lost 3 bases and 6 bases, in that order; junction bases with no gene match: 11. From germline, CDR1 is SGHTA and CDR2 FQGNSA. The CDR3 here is CASSFGLGTGAGNEQFF. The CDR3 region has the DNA TGTGCCAGCAGCTTCGGGCTCGGGACAGGGGCGGGCAATGAGCAGTTCTTC.